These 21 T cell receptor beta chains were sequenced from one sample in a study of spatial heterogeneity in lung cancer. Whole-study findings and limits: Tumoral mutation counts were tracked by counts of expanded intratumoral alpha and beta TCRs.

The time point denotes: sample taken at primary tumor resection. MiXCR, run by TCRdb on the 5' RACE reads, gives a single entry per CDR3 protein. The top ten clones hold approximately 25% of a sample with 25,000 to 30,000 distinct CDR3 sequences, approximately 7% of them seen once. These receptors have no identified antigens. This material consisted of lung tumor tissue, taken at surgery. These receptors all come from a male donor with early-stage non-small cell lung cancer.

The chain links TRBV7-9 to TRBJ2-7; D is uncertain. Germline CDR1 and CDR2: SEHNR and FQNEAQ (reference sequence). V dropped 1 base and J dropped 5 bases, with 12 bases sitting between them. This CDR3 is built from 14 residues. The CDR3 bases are TGTGCCAGCAGCTTAGTATCCGGGTTGGACGAGCAGTACTTC. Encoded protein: CASSLVSGLDEQYF. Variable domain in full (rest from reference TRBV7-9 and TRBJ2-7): DTGVSQNPRHKITKRGQNVTFRCDPISEHNRLYWYRQTLGQGPEFLTYFQNEAQLEKSRLLSDRFSAERPKGSFSTLEIQRTEQGDSAMYLCASSLVSGLDEQYFGPGTRLTVT.

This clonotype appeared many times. The CDR3 DNA reads TGTGCCAGCAGCTTAGCGCGGCGGACAGGAGATACGCAGTATTTT. This gives the protein CASSLARRTGDTQYF. The V gene is TRBV7-9, the J gene TRBJ2-3; 7 bases map to TRBD1. The junction had 5 bases not matched to a gene; V was cut back by 0 bases and J by 5 bases. From germline, CDR1 is SEHNR and CDR2 FQNEAQ (reference sequence). This CDR3 spans 15 amino acids.

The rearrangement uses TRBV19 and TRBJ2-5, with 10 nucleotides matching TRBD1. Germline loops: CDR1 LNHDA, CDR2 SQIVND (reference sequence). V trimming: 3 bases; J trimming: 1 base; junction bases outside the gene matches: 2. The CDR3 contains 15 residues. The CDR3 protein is CASSIGTGVQETQYF. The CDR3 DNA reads TGTGCCAGTAGTATCGGGACAGGGGTCCAAGAGACCCAGTACTTC.

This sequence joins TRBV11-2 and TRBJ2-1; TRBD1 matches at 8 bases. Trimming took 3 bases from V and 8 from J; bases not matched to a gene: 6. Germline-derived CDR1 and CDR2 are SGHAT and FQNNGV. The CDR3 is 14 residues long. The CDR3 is CASSLRTGKDEQFF. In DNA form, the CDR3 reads TGTGCCAGCAGCTTGAGGACAGGGAAGGATGAGCAGTTCTTC. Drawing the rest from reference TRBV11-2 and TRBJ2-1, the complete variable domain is EAGVAQSPRYKIIEKRQSVAFWCNPISGHATLYWYQQILGQGPKLLIQFQNNGVVDDSQLPKDRFSAERLKGVDSTLKIQPAKLEDSAVYLCASSLRTGKDEQFFGPGTRLTVL.

CDR3 sequence: CASSLGQDSPLHF. For the CDR3, the DNA is TGCGCCAGCAGCTTGGGGCAGGATTCACCCCTCCACTTT. The chain employs TRBV5-1 and TRBJ1-6; unclear D gene. Trimming stripped 0 bases from V and 8 bases from J, with 6 bases between. The CDR3 is made up of 13 amino acids. Germline V gene sequence: CDR1 SGHRS, CDR2 YFSETQ. Drawing the rest from reference TRBV5-1 and TRBJ1-6, the complete variable domain is KAGVTQTPRYLIKTRGQQVTLSCSPISGHRSVSWYQQTPGQGLQFLFEYFSETQRNKGNFPGRFSGRQFSNSRSEMNVSTLELGDSALYLCASSLGQDSPLHFGNGTRLTVT.

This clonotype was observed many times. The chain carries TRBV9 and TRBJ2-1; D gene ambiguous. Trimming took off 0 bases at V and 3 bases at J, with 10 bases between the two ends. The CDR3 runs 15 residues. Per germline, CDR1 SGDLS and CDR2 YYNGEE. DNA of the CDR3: TGTGCCAGCAGCGTAGTGGATTGGGACTACAATGAGCAGTTCTTC. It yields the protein CASSVVDWDYNEQFF. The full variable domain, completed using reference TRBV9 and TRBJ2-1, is DSGVTQTPKHLITATGQRVTLRCSPRSGDLSVYWYQQSLDQGLQFLIQYYNGEERAKGNILERFSAQQFPDLHSELNLSSLELGDSALYFCASSVVDWDYNEQFFGPGTRLTVL.

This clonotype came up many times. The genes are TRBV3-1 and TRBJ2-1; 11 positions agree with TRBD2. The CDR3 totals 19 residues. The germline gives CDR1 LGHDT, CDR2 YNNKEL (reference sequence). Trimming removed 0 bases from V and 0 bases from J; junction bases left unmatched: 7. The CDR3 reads CASSQEWLAGGSSYNEQFF. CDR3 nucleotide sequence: TGTGCCAGCAGCCAAGAGTGGCTAGCGGGGGGAAGCTCCTACAATGAGCAGTTCTTC.

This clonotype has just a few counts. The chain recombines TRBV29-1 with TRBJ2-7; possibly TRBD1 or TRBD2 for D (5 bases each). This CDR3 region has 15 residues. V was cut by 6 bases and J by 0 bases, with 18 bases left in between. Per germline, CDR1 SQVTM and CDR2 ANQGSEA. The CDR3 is CSVGTGTTGSYEQYF. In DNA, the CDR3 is TGCAGCGTCGGAACCGGGACCACTGGCTCCTACGAGCAGTACTTC.

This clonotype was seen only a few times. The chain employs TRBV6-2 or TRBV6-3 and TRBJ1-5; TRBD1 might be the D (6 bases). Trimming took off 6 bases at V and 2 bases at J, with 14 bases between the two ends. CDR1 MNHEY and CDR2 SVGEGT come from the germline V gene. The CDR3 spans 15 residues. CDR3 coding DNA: TGTGCCAGCAGCCCACAGGGAGCCGGCAATCAGCCCCAGCATTTT. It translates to CASSPQGAGNQPQHF.

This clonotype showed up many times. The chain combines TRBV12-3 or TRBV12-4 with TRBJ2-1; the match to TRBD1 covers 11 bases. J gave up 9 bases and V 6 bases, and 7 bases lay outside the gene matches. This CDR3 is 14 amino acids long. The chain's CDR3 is CASSRPGQGGEQFF. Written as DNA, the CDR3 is TGTGCCAGCAGCCGGCCGGGACAGGGGGGTGAGCAGTTCTTC.

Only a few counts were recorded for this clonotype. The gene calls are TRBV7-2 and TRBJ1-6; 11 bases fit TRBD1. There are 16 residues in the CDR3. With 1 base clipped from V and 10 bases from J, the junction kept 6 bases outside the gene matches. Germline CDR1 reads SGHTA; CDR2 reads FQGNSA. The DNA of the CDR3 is TGTGCCAGCAGCTTAGAACGTTGGACAGGGGGCTCACCCCTCCACTTT. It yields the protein CASSLERWTGGSPLHF.

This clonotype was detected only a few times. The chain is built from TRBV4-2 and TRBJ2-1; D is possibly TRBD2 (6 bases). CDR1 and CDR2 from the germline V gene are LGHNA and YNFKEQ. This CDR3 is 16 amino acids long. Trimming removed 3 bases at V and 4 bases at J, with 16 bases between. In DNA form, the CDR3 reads TGTGCCAGCAGCCAGGACCCGACTAGTCGGTACAATGAGCAGTTCTTC. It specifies CASSQDPTSRYNEQFF.

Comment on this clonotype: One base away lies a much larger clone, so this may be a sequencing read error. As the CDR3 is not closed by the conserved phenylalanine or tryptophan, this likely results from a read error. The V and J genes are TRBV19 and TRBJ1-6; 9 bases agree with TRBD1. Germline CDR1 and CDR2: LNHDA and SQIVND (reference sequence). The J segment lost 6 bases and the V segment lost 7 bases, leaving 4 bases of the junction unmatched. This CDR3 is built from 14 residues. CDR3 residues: CASTVGQGNSPLHL. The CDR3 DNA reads TGTGCCAGTACCGTGGGACAGGGTAATTCACCCCTCCACCTT.

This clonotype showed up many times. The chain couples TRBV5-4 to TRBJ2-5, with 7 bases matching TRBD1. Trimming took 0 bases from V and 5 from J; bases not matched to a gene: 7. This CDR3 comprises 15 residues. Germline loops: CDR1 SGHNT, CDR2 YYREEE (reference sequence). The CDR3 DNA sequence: TGTGCCAGCAGCTTGGATCCCGACAGGGAGGAGACCCAGTACTTC. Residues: CASSLDPDREETQYF.

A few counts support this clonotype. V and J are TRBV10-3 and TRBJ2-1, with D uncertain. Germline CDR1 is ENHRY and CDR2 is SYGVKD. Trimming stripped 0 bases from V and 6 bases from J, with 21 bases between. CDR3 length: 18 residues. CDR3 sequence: CAISESSPAIPPGNEQFF. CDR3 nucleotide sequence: TGTGCCATCAGTGAGTCCTCCCCAGCCATACCTCCGGGCAATGAGCAGTTCTTC.

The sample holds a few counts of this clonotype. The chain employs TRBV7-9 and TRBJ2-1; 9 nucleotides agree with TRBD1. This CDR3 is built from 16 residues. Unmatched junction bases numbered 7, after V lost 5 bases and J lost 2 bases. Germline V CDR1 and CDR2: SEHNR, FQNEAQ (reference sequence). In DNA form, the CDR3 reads TGTGCCAGCAGCCCCCGGACAGGGGCACCCTACAATGAGCAGTTCTTC. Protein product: CASSPRTGAPYNEQFF.

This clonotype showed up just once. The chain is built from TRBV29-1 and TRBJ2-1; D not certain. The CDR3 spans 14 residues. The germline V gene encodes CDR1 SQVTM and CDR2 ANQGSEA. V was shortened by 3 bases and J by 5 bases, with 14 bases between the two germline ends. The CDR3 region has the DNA TGCAGCGTTGAGATAACAGACGGTAACAATGAGCAGTTCTTC. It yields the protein CSVEITDGNNEQFF.

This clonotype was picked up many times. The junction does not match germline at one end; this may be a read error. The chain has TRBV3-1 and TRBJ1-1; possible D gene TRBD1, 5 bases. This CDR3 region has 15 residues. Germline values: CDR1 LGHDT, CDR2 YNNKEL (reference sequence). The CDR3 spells CASNQGDYMNTEAFF. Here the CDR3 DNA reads TGTGCCAGCAACCAAGGGGATTACATGAACACTGAAGCTTTCTTT.

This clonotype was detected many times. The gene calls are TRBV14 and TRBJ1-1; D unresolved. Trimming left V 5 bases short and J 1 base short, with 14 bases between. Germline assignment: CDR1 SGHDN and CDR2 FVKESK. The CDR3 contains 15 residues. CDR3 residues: CASSSYPGRNTEAFF. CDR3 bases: TGTGCCAGCAGCTCCTACCCCGGCAGGAACACTGAAGCTTTCTTT.

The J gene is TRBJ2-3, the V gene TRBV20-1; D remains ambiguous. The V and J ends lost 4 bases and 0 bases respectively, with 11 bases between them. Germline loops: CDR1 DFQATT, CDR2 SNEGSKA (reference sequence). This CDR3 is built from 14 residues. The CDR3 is CSANQPYSTDTQYF. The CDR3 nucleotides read TGCAGTGCTAATCAACCTTATAGCACAGATACGCAGTATTTT.

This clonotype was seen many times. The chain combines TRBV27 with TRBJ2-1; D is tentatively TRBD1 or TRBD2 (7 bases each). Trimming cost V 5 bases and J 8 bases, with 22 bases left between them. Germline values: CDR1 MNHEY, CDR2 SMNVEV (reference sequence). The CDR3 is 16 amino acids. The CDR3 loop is CASSKQGSWGGDEQFF. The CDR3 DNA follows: TGTGCCAGCAGTAAACAGGGGAGCTGGGGGGGCGATGAGCAGTTCTTC.